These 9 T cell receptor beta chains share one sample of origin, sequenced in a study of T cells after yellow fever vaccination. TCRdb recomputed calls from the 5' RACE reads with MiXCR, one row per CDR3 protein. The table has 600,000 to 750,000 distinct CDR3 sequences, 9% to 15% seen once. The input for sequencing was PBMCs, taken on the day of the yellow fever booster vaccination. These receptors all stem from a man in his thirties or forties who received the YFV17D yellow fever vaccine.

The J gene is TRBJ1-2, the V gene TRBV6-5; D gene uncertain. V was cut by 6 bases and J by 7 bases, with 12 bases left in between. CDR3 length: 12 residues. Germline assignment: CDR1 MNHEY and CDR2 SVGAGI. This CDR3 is CASRARASGYTF. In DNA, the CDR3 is TGTGCCAGCAGGGCCCGAGCGTCTGGCTACACCTTC.

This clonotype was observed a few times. DNA for the CDR3: TGTGCCAGCAGCTCCCGACAGGGGCCTCATAACTATGGCTACACCTTC. This translates into CASSSRQGPHNYGYTF. The rearrangement links TRBV7-9 to TRBJ1-2; 8 bases line up with TRBD1. The CDR3 is 16 amino acids. The trim removed 4 bases at V and 1 base at J, leaving 8 bases unmatched. Germline CDR1 and CDR2: SEHNR and FQNEAQ (reference sequence).

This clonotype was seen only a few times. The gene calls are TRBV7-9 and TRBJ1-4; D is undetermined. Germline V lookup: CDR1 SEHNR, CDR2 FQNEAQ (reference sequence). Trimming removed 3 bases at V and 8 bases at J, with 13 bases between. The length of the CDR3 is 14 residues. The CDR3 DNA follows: TGTGCCAGCAGCTTCGTTCGCGAGGACGAAAAACTGTTTTTT. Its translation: CASSFVREDEKLFF.

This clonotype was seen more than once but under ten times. In nucleotides, the CDR3 is TGCAGTGCTCGGGGACAGGGTAATTACTACGAGCAGTACTTC. This gives the protein CSARGQGNYYEQYF. The J gene is TRBJ2-7, the V gene TRBV20-1; 9 bases are a match to TRBD1. Germline V gene data show CDR1 as DFQATT and CDR2 as SNEGSKA (reference sequence). The V and J ends lost 5 bases and 3 bases, in that order; junction bases with no gene match: 8. The CDR3 totals 14 residues.

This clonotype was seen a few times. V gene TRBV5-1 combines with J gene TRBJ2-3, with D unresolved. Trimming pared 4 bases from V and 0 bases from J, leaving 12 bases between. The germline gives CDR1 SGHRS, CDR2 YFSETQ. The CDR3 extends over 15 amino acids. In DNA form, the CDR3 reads TGCGCCAGCAGCCTGGAAGGGTACAGCACAGATACGCAGTATTTT. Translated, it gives CASSLEGYSTDTQYF. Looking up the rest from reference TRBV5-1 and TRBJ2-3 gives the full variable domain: KAGVTQTPRYLIKTRGQQVTLSCSPISGHRSVSWYQQTPGQGLQFLFEYFSETQRNKGNFPGRFSGRQFSNSRSEMNVSTLELGDSALYLCASSLEGYSTDTQYFGPGTRLTVL.

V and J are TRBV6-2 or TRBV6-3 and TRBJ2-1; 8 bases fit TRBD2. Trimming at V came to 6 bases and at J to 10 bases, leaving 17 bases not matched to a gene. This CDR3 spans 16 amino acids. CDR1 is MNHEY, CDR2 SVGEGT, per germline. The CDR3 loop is CASRSPLAGGLGEQFF. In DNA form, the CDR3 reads TGTGCCAGCAGAAGCCCCCTTGCGGGAGGCCTCGGGGAGCAGTTCTTC.

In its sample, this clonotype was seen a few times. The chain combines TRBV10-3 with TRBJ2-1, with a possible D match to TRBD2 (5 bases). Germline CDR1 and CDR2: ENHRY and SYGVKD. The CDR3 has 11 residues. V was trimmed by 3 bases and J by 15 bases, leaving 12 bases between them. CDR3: CAISDGIERFF. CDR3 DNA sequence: TGTGCCATCAGTGACGGGATCGAACGGTTCTTC.

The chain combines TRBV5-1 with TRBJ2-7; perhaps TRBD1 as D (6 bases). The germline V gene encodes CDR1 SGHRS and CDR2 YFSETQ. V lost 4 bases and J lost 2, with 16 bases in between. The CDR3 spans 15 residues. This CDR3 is CASSPRDIVAYEQYF. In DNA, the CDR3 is TGCGCCAGCAGCCCAAGGGACATAGTAGCCTACGAGCAGTACTTC.

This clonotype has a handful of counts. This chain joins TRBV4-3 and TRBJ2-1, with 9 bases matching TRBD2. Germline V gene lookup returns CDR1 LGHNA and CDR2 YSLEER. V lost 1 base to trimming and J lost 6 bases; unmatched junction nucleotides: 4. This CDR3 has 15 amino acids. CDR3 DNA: TGCGCCAGCAGCCAAGGACTAGCGGAAACCAATGAGCAGTTCTTC. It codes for CASSQGLAETNEQFF.